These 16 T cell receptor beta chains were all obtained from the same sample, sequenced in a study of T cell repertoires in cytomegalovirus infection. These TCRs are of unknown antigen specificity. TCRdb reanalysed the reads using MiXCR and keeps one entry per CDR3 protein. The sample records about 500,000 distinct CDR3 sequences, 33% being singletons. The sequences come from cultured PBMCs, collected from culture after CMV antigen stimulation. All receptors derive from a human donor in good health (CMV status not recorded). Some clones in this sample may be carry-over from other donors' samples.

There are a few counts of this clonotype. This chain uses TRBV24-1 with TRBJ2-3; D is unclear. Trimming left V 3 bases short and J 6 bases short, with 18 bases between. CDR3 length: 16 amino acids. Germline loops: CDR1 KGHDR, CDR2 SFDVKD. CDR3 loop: CATSDRKRVGPDTQYF. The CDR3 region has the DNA TGTGCCACCAGTGATCGGAAAAGGGTGGGCCCGGATACGCAGTATTTT.

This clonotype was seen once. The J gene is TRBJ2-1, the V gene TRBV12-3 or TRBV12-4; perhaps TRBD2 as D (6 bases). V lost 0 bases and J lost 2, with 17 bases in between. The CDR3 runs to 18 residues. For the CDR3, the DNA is TGTGCCAGCAGTTTAGCTAGCCCGGGGGTAACTCCCTACAATGAGCAGTTCTTC. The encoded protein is CASSLASPGVTPYNEQFF.

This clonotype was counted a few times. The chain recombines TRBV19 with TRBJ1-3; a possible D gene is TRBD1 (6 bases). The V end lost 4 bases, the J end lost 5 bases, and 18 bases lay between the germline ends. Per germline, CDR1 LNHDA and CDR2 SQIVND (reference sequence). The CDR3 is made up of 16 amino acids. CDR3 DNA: TGTGCCAGTAGTAGCCAACAGGGACTTGGGCGAAACACCATATATTTT. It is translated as CASSSQQGLGRNTIYF.

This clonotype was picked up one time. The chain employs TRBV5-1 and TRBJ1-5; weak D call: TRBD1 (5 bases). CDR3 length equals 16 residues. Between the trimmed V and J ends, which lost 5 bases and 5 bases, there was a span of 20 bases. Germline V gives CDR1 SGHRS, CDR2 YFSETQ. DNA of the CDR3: TGCGCCAGCAGTCCAACCGTGGGGGGTATTGATCAGCCCCAGCATTTT. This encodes CASSPTVGGIDQPQHF.

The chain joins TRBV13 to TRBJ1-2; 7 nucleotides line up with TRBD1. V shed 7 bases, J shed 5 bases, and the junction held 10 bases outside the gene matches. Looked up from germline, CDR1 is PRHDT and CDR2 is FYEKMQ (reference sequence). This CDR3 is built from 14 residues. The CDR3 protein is CASIQQQGRYGYTF. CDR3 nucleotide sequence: TGTGCCAGCATCCAACAACAGGGGCGTTATGGCTACACCTTC.

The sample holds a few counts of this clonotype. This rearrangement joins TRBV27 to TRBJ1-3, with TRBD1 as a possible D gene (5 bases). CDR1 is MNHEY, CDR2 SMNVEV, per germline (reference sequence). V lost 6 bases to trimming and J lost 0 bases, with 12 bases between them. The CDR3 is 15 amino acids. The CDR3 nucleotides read TGTGCCAGCAGCTCCAGGGCCACCTCTGGAAACACCATATATTTT. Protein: CASSSRATSGNTIYF.

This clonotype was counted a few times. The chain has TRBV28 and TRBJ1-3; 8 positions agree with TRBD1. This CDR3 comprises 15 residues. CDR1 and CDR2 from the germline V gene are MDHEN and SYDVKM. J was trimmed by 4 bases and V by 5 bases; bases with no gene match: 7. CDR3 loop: CASSIHRQGGNTIYF. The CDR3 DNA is TGTGCCAGCAGTATACATCGACAGGGGGGAAACACCATATATTTT.

Here the CDR3 reads CASSLPPAVNTEAFF. DNA for the CDR3: TGTGCCAGCAGCTTACCCCCCGCAGTGAACACTGAAGCTTTCTTT. The chain uses TRBV7-2 and TRBJ1-1; D not resolved. This CDR3 comprises 15 residues. Germline V gene lookup returns CDR1 SGHTA and CDR2 FQGNSA. V gave up 2 bases and J gave up 0 bases, with 10 bases separating them.

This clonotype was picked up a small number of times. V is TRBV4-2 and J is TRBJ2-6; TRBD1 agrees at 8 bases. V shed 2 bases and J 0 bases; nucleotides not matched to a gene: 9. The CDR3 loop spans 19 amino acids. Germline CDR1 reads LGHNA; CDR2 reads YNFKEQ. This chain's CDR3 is CASSQKYQGAGSGANVLTF. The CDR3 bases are TGTGCCAGCAGCCAAAAATACCAGGGGGCAGGCTCTGGGGCCAACGTCCTGACTTTC.

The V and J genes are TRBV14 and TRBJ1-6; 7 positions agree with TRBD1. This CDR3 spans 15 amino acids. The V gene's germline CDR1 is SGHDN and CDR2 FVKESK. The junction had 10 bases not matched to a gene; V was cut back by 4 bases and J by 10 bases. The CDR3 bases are TGTGCCAGCAGCCTTTGGACAGGACTGGACTCACCCCTCCACTTT. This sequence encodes CASSLWTGLDSPLHF. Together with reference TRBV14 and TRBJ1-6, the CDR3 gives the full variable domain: EAGVTQFPSHSVIEKGQTVTLRCDPISGHDNLYWYRRVMGKEIKFLLHFVKESKQDESGMPNNRFLAERTGGTYSTLKVQPAELEDSGVYFCASSLWTGLDSPLHFGNGTRLTVT.

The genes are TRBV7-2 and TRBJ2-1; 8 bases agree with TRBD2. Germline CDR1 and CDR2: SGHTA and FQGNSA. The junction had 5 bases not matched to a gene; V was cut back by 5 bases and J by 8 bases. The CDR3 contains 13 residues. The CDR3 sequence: CASSIGLAYEQFF. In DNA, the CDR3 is TGTGCCAGCAGCATTGGACTAGCTTATGAGCAGTTCTTC.

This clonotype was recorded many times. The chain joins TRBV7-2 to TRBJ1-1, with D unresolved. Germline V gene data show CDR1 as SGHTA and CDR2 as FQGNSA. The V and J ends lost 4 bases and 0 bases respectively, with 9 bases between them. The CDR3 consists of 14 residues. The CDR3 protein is CASSSSLLNTEAFF. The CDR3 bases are TGTGCCAGCAGCTCTAGTTTGCTGAACACTGAAGCTTTCTTT.

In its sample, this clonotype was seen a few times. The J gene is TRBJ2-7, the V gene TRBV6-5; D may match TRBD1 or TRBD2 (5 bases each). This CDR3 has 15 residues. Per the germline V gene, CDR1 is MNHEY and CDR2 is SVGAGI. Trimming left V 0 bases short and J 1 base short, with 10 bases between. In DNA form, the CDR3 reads TGTGCCAGCAGTTACTCTCGGGACCCATCCTACGAGCAGTACGTC. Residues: CASSYSRDPSYEQYV.

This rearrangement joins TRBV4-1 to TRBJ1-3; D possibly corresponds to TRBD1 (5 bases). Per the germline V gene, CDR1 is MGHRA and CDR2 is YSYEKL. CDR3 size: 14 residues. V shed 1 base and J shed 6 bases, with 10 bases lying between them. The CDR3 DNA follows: TGCGCCAGCAGCCAAGTGGGGCCTTTAAACACCATATATTTT. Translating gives CASSQVGPLNTIYF.

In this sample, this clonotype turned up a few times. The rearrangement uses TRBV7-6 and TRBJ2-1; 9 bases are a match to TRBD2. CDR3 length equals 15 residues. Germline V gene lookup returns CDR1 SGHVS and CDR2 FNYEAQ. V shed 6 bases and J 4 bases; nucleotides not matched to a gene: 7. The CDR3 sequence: CASRPLAGLYNEQFF. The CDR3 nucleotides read TGTGCCAGCAGACCCCTAGCGGGACTTTACAATGAGCAGTTCTTC.

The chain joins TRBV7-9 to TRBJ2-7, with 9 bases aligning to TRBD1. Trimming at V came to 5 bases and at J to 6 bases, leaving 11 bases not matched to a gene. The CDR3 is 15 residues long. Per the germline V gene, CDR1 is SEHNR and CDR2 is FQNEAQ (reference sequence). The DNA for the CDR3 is TGTGCCAGCAGCCCCGTACAGGGGGCTATGGGCGAGCAGTACTTC. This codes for CASSPVQGAMGEQYF.